The rows below give T cell receptor beta chains drawn from one sample of a study of response to subunit inactivated influenza vaccine. TCRdb re-derived calls from the RT-PCR reads in MiXCR, one entry per CDR3 protein. The repertoire holds around 170,000 distinct CDR3 sequences, with roughly 10% as singletons. This specimen consisted of CD8+ T cells sorted from PBMCs, obtained less than 25 months after vaccination. The origin of the receptors is a man between 50 and 75 years old who received an inactivated influenza vaccine. The CDR3 runs from the conserved cysteine through the conserved F or W. A D gene is named only where the DNA matches it firmly. The size of a clone is reported for some rows only, either as once, few or many, or as a class for expanded clones.

d_gene: TRBD2; v_gene: TRBV7-6; abundance: few; j_gene: TRBJ2-3; CDR3nt: TGTGCCAGCAGCCGTTTAGCGGGACCTAGCACAGATACGCAGTATTTT; CDR3aa: CASSRLAGPSTDTQYF
d_gene: TRBD2; v_gene: TRBV4-2; abundance: NA; j_gene: TRBJ2-3; CDR3nt: TGTGCCAGCAGCCAAGAACTAGCGGGGGCGCGAGATACGCAGTATTTT; CDR3aa: CASSQELAGARDTQYF
d_gene: NA; v_gene: TRBV7-2; abundance: many; j_gene: TRBJ2-3; CDR3nt: TGTGCCAGCAGCTTAATAGGGACAACTAGCACAGATACGCAGTATTTT; CDR3aa: CASSLIGTTSTDTQYF
d_gene: NA; v_gene: TRBV29-1; abundance: NA; j_gene: TRBJ2-1; CDR3nt: TGCAGCGCATATCCAAACCCCCACAATGAGCAGTTCTTC; CDR3aa: CSAYPNPHNEQFF
d_gene: TRBD1; v_gene: TRBV9; abundance: few; j_gene: TRBJ2-3; CDR3nt: TGTGCCAGCAGCGTCACAGGGGTGAGCACAGATACGCAGTATTTT; CDR3aa: CASSVTGVSTDTQYF
d_gene: NA; v_gene: TRBV11-2; abundance: few; j_gene: TRBJ2-1; CDR3nt: TGTGCCAGCAGCTTATGGCGGAACAATGAGCAGTTCTTC; CDR3aa: CASSLWRNNEQFF
d_gene: TRBD1; v_gene: TRBV7-8; abundance: once; j_gene: TRBJ2-5; CDR3nt: TGTGCCAGCAGCCACTACGGGACAGGGGAAGAGACCCAGTACTTC; CDR3aa: CASSHYGTGEETQYF
d_gene: NA; v_gene: TRBV29-1; abundance: few; j_gene: TRBJ1-1; CDR3nt: TGCAGCGTCCGTCACGGGCTGAACACTGAAGCTTTCTTT; CDR3aa: CSVRHGLNTEAFF
d_gene: NA; v_gene: TRBV28; abundance: few; j_gene: TRBJ1-1; CDR3nt: TGTGCCATCCTCCGGACGGCTAGGCCAATGAACACTGAAGCTTTCTTT; CDR3aa: CAILRTARPMNTEAFF
d_gene: NA; v_gene: TRBV5-6; abundance: NA; j_gene: TRBJ2-7; CDR3nt: TGTGCCAGCAGCTTCGGCAGGGGGGAATACGAGCAGTACTTC; CDR3aa: CASSFGRGEYEQYF
d_gene: TRBD2; v_gene: TRBV7-8; abundance: few; j_gene: TRBJ2-1; CDR3nt: TGTGCCAGCAGCTTACGGGGGGATTGGCAGTTCTTC; CDR3aa: CASSLRGDWQFF
d_gene: NA; v_gene: TRBV4-2; abundance: NA; j_gene: TRBJ2-7; CDR3nt: TGTGCCAGCAGCATACACTCATACGAGCAGTACTTC; CDR3aa: CASSIHSYEQYF
d_gene: TRBD2; v_gene: TRBV28; abundance: many; j_gene: TRBJ2-7; CDR3nt: TGTGCCAGCAGTCCGGGACTAGCGGTCTACGAGCAGTACTTC; CDR3aa: CASSPGLAVYEQYF
d_gene: NA; v_gene: TRBV7-9; abundance: NA; j_gene: TRBJ1-5; CDR3nt: TGTGCCAGCAGCCCCGCAGGGTTTGGCAATCAGCCCCAGCATTTT; CDR3aa: CASSPAGFGNQPQHF
d_gene: NA; v_gene: TRBV2; abundance: NA; j_gene: TRBJ2-7; CDR3nt: TGTGCCAGCATGGACAGAGCCTACGAGCAGTACTTC; CDR3aa: CASMDRAYEQYF
d_gene: TRBD2; v_gene: TRBV4-1; abundance: NA; j_gene: TRBJ2-7; CDR3nt: TGCGCCAGCAGCTTCAGACTAGCGGGAGAATACGAGCAGTACTTC; CDR3aa: CASSFRLAGEYEQYF
d_gene: TRBD1; v_gene: TRBV18; abundance: few; j_gene: TRBJ2-7; CDR3nt: TGTGCCAGCTCACCACAGGACAGGGTGATGCACGAGCAGTACTTC; CDR3aa: CASSPQDRVMHEQYF
d_gene: NA; v_gene: TRBV4-2; abundance: NA; j_gene: TRBJ2-1; CDR3nt: TGTGCCAGCAGCCCGCGGGCCCTGCCTCCTGATGAGCAGTTCTTC; CDR3aa: CASSPRALPPDEQFF
d_gene: NA; v_gene: TRBV20-1; abundance: NA; j_gene: TRBJ2-1; CDR3nt: TGCAGTGCTAGAGATGTCGGCGGGAACTCCTACAATGAGCAGTTCTTC; CDR3aa: CSARDVGGNSYNEQFF
d_gene: NA; v_gene: TRBV24-1; abundance: NA; j_gene: TRBJ2-1; CDR3nt: TGTGCCACCAGTGATGCCGCGGGTACAATCTCCTACAATGAGCAGTTCTTC; CDR3aa: CATSDAAGTISYNEQFF
d_gene: NA; v_gene: TRBV7-2; abundance: many; j_gene: TRBJ2-2; CDR3nt: TGTGCCAGCAGCGAAGGGGTTAAAGTGGACACCGGGGAGCTGTTTTTT; CDR3aa: CASSEGVKVDTGELFF
d_gene: TRBD1; v_gene: TRBV15; abundance: few; j_gene: TRBJ1-5; CDR3nt: TGTGCCACCAGTAGACAGGGCATCAATCAGCCCCAGCATTTT; CDR3aa: CATSRQGINQPQHF
d_gene: TRBD2; v_gene: TRBV2; abundance: NA; j_gene: TRBJ2-1; CDR3nt: TGTGCCAGCACCGAGGGGACTAGCGACTACAATGAGCAGTTCTTC; CDR3aa: CASTEGTSDYNEQFF
d_gene: TRBD2; v_gene: TRBV4-3; abundance: few; j_gene: TRBJ2-3; CDR3nt: TGCGCCAGCAGCCAAGAACCGGGAGCGGGGGCGAGCACAGATACGCAGTATTTT; CDR3aa: CASSQEPGAGASTDTQYF
d_gene: NA; v_gene: TRBV28; abundance: few; j_gene: TRBJ2-1; CDR3nt: TGTGCCAGCAGTAGGAGGCTCCCGGGTGGGGGCTCCTACAATGAGCAGTTCTTC; CDR3aa: CASSRRLPGGGSYNEQFF
d_gene: TRBD1; v_gene: TRBV3-1; abundance: many; j_gene: TRBJ2-7; CDR3nt: TGTGCCAGCAGCCAAGAGACAGGGCCTTACGAGCAGTACTTC; CDR3aa: CASSQETGPYEQYF
d_gene: NA; v_gene: TRBV5-1; abundance: NA; j_gene: TRBJ2-7; CDR3nt: TGCGCCAGCAGCTTGGTTCTGGGGCGCGAGCAGTACTTC; CDR3aa: CASSLVLGREQYF
d_gene: NA; v_gene: TRBV28; abundance: NA; j_gene: TRBJ2-6; CDR3nt: TGTGCCAGCAGTTTATTCCTAGTAACTTCTGGGGCCAACGTCCTGACTTTC; CDR3aa: CASSLFLVTSGANVLTF
d_gene: NA; v_gene: TRBV7-8; abundance: NA; j_gene: TRBJ1-5; CDR3nt: TGTGCCAGCAGCCAATCCTGGGATCAGCCCCAGCATTTT; CDR3aa: CASSQSWDQPQHF
d_gene: NA; v_gene: TRBV19; abundance: NA; j_gene: TRBJ2-1; CDR3nt: TGTGCCAGTAGTGTCGGACAAGGTTTTACCTACAATGAGCAGTTCTTC; CDR3aa: CASSVGQGFTYNEQFF
d_gene: NA; v_gene: TRBV20-1; abundance: few; j_gene: TRBJ2-1; CDR3nt: TGCAGTGCTCCGGAGTATAATGAGCAGTTCTTC; CDR3aa: CSAPEYNEQFF
d_gene: TRBD1; v_gene: TRBV12-3/TRBV12-4; abundance: NA; j_gene: TRBJ2-3; CDR3nt: TGTGCCAGCACCTCGGGACAGGCCTACACAGATACGCAGTATTTT; CDR3aa: CASTSGQAYTDTQYF
d_gene: TRBD2; v_gene: TRBV20-1; abundance: NA; j_gene: TRBJ2-1; CDR3nt: TGCAGTGTTTGGCTAGCGGGAGGAAAATCCTACAATGAGCAGTTCTTC; CDR3aa: CSVWLAGGKSYNEQFF
d_gene: NA; v_gene: TRBV7-4; abundance: NA; j_gene: TRBJ2-2; CDR3nt: TGTGCCAGCAGTTCCGGTGGGTTCAGGCCGAACACCGGGGAGCTGTTTTTT; CDR3aa: CASSSGGFRPNTGELFF
d_gene: NA; v_gene: TRBV7-2; abundance: few; j_gene: TRBJ2-5; CDR3nt: TGTGCCAGCAGCTTAAGTCTGGGGGACCGGGAGACCCAGTACTTC; CDR3aa: CASSLSLGDRETQYF
d_gene: NA; v_gene: TRBV12-3/TRBV12-4; abundance: NA; j_gene: TRBJ2-1; CDR3nt: TGTGCCAGCAGTTTAGTCGCCCCCGACTCCTACAATGAGCAGTTCTTC; CDR3aa: CASSLVAPDSYNEQFF
d_gene: NA; v_gene: TRBV6-5; abundance: few; j_gene: TRBJ1-3; CDR3nt: TGTGCCAGCAGTTACTCGAGAAGTGTCTCTGGAAACACCATATATTTT; CDR3aa: CASSYSRSVSGNTIYF
d_gene: NA; v_gene: TRBV4-1; abundance: few; j_gene: TRBJ2-2; CDR3nt: TGCGCCAGCAGCCTCATTGGGACTCAGAACACCGGGGAGCTGTTTTTT; CDR3aa: CASSLIGTQNTGELFF
d_gene: NA; v_gene: TRBV10-3; abundance: NA; j_gene: TRBJ2-3; CDR3nt: TGTGCCATCAGTTGGGACTCCCCCACAGATACGCAGTATTTT; CDR3aa: CAISWDSPTDTQYF
d_gene: TRBD1; v_gene: TRBV11-2; abundance: NA; j_gene: TRBJ2-3; CDR3nt: TGTGCCAGCAGCCTGGGACAGGGGCTCGCAGATACGCAGTATTTT; CDR3aa: CASSLGQGLADTQYF
d_gene: NA; v_gene: TRBV7-7; abundance: many; j_gene: TRBJ2-1; CDR3nt: TGTGCCAGCAGCTTTAGCGGCCTAGACTACAATGAGCAGTTCTTC; CDR3aa: CASSFSGLDYNEQFF
d_gene: TRBD2; v_gene: TRBV7-8; abundance: NA; j_gene: TRBJ2-7; CDR3nt: TGTGCCAGCAGCTTAGGACTAGCATCACGCTACGAGCAGTACTTC; CDR3aa: CASSLGLASRYEQYF
d_gene: NA; v_gene: TRBV24-1; abundance: few; j_gene: TRBJ2-5; CDR3nt: TGTGCCACCAGTGACAGCATACAAGAGACCCAGTACTTC; CDR3aa: CATSDSIQETQYF
d_gene: NA; v_gene: TRBV12-3/TRBV12-4; abundance: NA; j_gene: TRBJ2-2; CDR3nt: TGTGCCAGCAGTTTTCAGGAGAACACCGGGGAGCTGTTTTTT; CDR3aa: CASSFQENTGELFF
d_gene: NA; v_gene: TRBV15; abundance: NA; j_gene: TRBJ2-2; CDR3nt: TGTGCCACCAGAAGAGATTGGGCAGGGATGGCCGGGGAGCTGTTTTTT; CDR3aa: CATRRDWAGMAGELFF
d_gene: NA; v_gene: TRBV15; abundance: NA; j_gene: TRBJ2-7; CDR3nt: TGTGCCACCAGCAGAGAGAATTACTACGAGCAGTACTTC; CDR3aa: CATSRENYYEQYF
d_gene: NA; v_gene: TRBV5-1; abundance: NA; j_gene: TRBJ2-1; CDR3nt: TGCGCCAGCAGTCTACGGGCGCAAAATGAGCAGTTCTTC; CDR3aa: CASSLRAQNEQFF
d_gene: TRBD2; v_gene: TRBV4-2; abundance: NA; j_gene: TRBJ2-3; CDR3nt: TGTGCCAGCAGCCAAGGACTAGCGGGGGTTGCGGATACGCAGTATTTT; CDR3aa: CASSQGLAGVADTQYF
d_gene: NA; v_gene: TRBV13; abundance: many; j_gene: TRBJ1-3; CDR3nt: TGTGCCAGCAGCTTATGGGGGGATGGAAACACCATATATTTT; CDR3aa: CASSLWGDGNTIYF
d_gene: TRBD1; v_gene: TRBV5-5; abundance: NA; j_gene: TRBJ1-5; CDR3nt: TGTGCCAGCAGCCCGGACAGGGTGCGCCGCCAGCCCCAGCATTTT; CDR3aa: CASSPDRVRRQPQHF
d_gene: NA; v_gene: TRBV5-6; abundance: once; j_gene: TRBJ1-6; CDR3nt: TGTGCCAGCAGCTTGGGCAGATCCGAATCACCCCTCCACTTT; CDR3aa: CASSLGRSESPLHF
d_gene: NA; v_gene: TRBV18; abundance: once; j_gene: TRBJ2-1; CDR3nt: TGTGCCAGCTCACCCGACGAGAAAAAACACCGACCCAGCTCCTACAATGAGCAGTTCTTC; CDR3aa: CASSPDEKKHRPSSYNEQFF
d_gene: TRBD2; v_gene: TRBV2; abundance: NA; j_gene: TRBJ2-1; CDR3nt: TGTGCCAGCAGTGGGACTAGCGGGAACAATGAGCAGTTCTTC; CDR3aa: CASSGTSGNNEQFF
d_gene: NA; v_gene: TRBV9; abundance: NA; j_gene: TRBJ2-1; CDR3nt: TGTGCCAGCAGCGCATGGGGGCGGGGGACCACCTACAATGAGCAGTTCTTC; CDR3aa: CASSAWGRGTTYNEQFF